The present T cell receptor (beta chain) was sequenced within a study of blood T cell repertoires in COVID-19. V dropped 2 bases and J dropped 4 bases, with 19 bases sitting between them. CDR3 size: 17 residues. Per germline, CDR1 MNHNS and CDR2 SASEGT. Produced via immunoSEQ multiplex PCR; TCRdb's table is partial and in-frame only. The sample holds about 340,000 clones, 70% to 90% seen once. This TCR came from a woman aged 40 to 50 with acute COVID-19. The rearrangement joins TRBV6-1 to TRBJ2-3; weak D call: TRBD1 (6 bases). Sequences were obtained from PBMCs or T cells enriched from blood (not recorded which). CDR3 coding DNA: TGTGCCAGCAGTGAAACCTCTCTATTGACAGGCGCAGATACGCAGTATTTT. This encodes CASSETSLLTGADTQYF.